This TCR beta chain was sequenced in a study of blood T cell repertoires in COVID-19 (TCRdb year 2020). Broadly, across the study: Samples from collaborators originated in the United States, Italy and Spain and spanned both the acute and convalescent phases of COVID-19. The repertoires were released in a freely available public database intended as a resource for research on the immune response to SARS-CoV-2. A de-identified subject ID, COVID-19 status, age in years and sex were almost always included in the sample metadata. Where available, HLA class I and class II types were taken from metadata supplied by the sample provider and were not determined by assay-based typing. The samples were drawn from the first 160 participants of the ongoing ImmuneRACE study and from more than 1,000 subjects provided by 6 global collaborators. The dataset comprised deeply sampled blood TCRbeta repertoires from subjects exposed to, actively infected with, or recovered from COVID-19. The prospective study material was composed of cDNA or gDNA derived from T cells, B-cell-depleted T cells, or PBMCs.

What the research found in general, with its limitations: The amount of clinical and demographic metadata varied by source and participant and was provided uncurated.

The V end loses 6 bases and the J end loses 5 bases, and a stretch of 13 bases separates them. The CDR3 starts with the cysteine, ends with the phenylalanine, and has 12 residues. Only CDR3 DNA is held: 36 bases, read in frame from base 1. CDR1 and CDR2 are read off the germline V gene (reference sequence) as GTSNPN and SVGIG. Remarks on this clone: Its binding antigen is unknown. No qualities accompany the bases; no much larger clone lies one base away.

The immunoSEQ Assay, a bias-controlled multiplex PCR, was used to amplify TCRbeta CDR3 regions from genomic DNA. In the original analysis: Within the assay, amplification of reference gene primers was used to estimate how many nucleated cells each sample contained. To quantify the absolute abundance of each unique TCRbeta CDR3 rearrangement, sequence reads were collapsed and filtered. For each sample, productive Simpson clonality was calculated as the square root of Simpson's diversity index across productive rearrangements. TCRdb obtained this table from immuneACCESS and retained in-frame rearrangements with V and J assigned. These tables miss some clones; where compared with another copy, unresolved V genes account for less than half of the shortfall, and the remainder is unexplained. That table gives V, J and clone size, and the DNA gave D and trimming. This sample is represented by around 400,000 clones; roughly nine tenths of them were singletons. The ten most abundant clones make up about 0.83% of the sample.

Participants in the prospective study were aged roughly 18 to 100 years, lived in approximately 26 United States geographic areas, and enrolled through a virtual design. In the prospective study, participants were assigned to cohorts based on the clinical history participants reported in a screening survey and a study questionnaire. Exposed participants were defined as having been in contact with someone with a PCR-confirmed or clinician-diagnosed COVID-19 case within 2 weeks of study entry. Each participant in the prospective study had whole blood, serum and a nasopharyngeal or oropharyngeal swab collected by mobile phlebotomists. Prospective study participants could optionally give additional blood draws and questionnaires over a roughly two-month period. Prospective study blood samples were shipped either frozen or at room temperature before DNA extraction.

Sequencing was carried out using PBMCs or T cells enriched from blood (not recorded which). The sequence links TRBV30 to TRBJ1-1; a tentative D call is TRBD1 (6 bases match). This TCR derives from a woman in her forties who had been exposed to COVID-19. DNA sequence: TGTGCCTGCTACAGGGTCGGGACTGAAGCTTTCTTT. This encodes CACYRVGTEAFF.